The 20 T cell receptor beta chains listed next were all sequenced from one sample in a study of blood T cell repertoires in COVID-19. The method was immunoSEQ multiplex PCR; TCRdb's version includes in-frame clones alone and lacks a portion of them. The sample records 75,000 to 95,000 clones, around 85% being singletons. The specimen sequenced was peripheral blood. All receptors come from a man aged 55 to 70 with acute or convalescent COVID-19.

This chain links TRBV11-2 with TRBJ1-1; D unresolved. The CDR3 consists of 12 residues. CDR1 and CDR2 from the germline V gene are SGHAT and FQNNGV. V was trimmed by 3 bases and J by 3 bases, leaving 5 bases between them. The CDR3: CASSLGDTEAFF. The CDR3 region has the DNA TGTGCCAGCAGCTTGGGAGACACTGAAGCTTTCTTT.

J is TRBJ1-4 and V is TRBV6-6; 8 nucleotides align to TRBD1. This CDR3 comprises 16 residues. J gave up 3 bases and V 8 bases, and 11 bases lay outside the gene matches. From germline, CDR1 is MNHNY and CDR2 SVGAGI (reference sequence). CDR3 loop: CASPNLRDRSNEKLFF. The CDR3 nucleotides read TGTGCCAGCCCTAATCTTCGGGACAGGTCTAATGAAAAACTGTTTTTT.

The genes are TRBV12-5 and TRBJ1-3; 8 nucleotides align to TRBD1. The V gene end was trimmed by 5 bases and the J gene end by 5 bases; junction bases not matched to a gene: 2. Germline V gene sequence: CDR1 LGHNT, CDR2 FRNRAP. The CDR3 loop spans 13 amino acids. This CDR3 is CASGTGGRNTIYF. CDR3 bases: TGTGCTAGTGGTACAGGGGGGCGAAACACCATATATTTT.

The chain links TRBV11-2 to TRBJ2-7; TRBD2 matches 10 bases. Germline-derived CDR1 and CDR2 are SGHAT and FQNNGV. This CDR3 comprises 14 residues. Trimming cost V 6 bases and J 3 bases; bases outside gene matches: 5. CDR3 residues: CASRSLAGDYEQYF. The CDR3 region has the DNA TGTGCCAGCAGGTCGCTAGCGGGGGACTACGAGCAGTACTTC.

The chain is built from TRBV6-5 and TRBJ2-7, with 7 bases that match TRBD1. The CDR3 sequence is 14 residues long. From germline, CDR1 is MNHEY and CDR2 SVGAGI. With 6 bases clipped from V and 0 bases from J, the junction kept 5 bases outside the gene matches. The CDR3 DNA reads TGTGCCAGCAGGGGGGCAGGGGGCTCCTACGAGCAGTACTTC. It encodes CASRGAGGSYEQYF.

This rearrangement joins TRBV28 to TRBJ1-1, with 8 bases fitting TRBD1. The CDR3 has 15 amino acids. The germline V gene encodes CDR1 MDHEN and CDR2 SYDVKM. The trim removed 6 bases at V and 2 bases at J, leaving 8 bases unmatched. The CDR3 region has the DNA TGTGCCAGCAGAATCAGGGGGCTGGGTAACACTGAAGCTTTCTTT. This translates into CASRIRGLGNTEAFF.

The chain combines TRBV12-2 with TRBJ1-1; the table calls TRBD1, which could not be checked here. TRBV12-2 is marked as a pseudogene. This CDR3 has 18 amino acids. The CDR3 region has the DNA TGTGCAAGTCGCCCCGCAGGGGTGACAGGTGAACTTAACACTGAAGCTTTCTTT. Translation gives CASRPAGVTGELNTEAFF.

This rearrangement joins TRBV6-1 to TRBJ1-2; no firm D call. Deletions cut 1 base from V and 8 bases from J, with 14 bases between. This CDR3 is built from 14 residues. The germline CDR1 and CDR2 sequences are MNHNS and SASEGT. The DNA for the CDR3 is TGTGCCAGCAGTGAAGGAGGGTCGGGGTACGGCTACACCTTC. Its translation: CASSEGGSGYGYTF.

The rearrangement joins TRBV7-8 to TRBJ2-1; 7 bases map to TRBD1. Trimming at V came to 3 bases and at J to 0 bases, leaving 5 bases not matched to a gene. Per the germline V gene, CDR1 is SGHVS and CDR2 is FQNEAQ. This CDR3 contains 16 residues. The CDR3 coding sequence is TGTGCCAGCAGCTTGGGGACAGACCTCTCCTACAATGAGCAGTTCTTC. Amino acids: CASSLGTDLSYNEQFF.

The chain is built from TRBV19 and TRBJ1-2; the D is unclear. V shed 5 bases and J shed 8 bases, with 9 bases lying between them. Germline CDR1 is LNHDA and CDR2 is SQIVND (reference sequence). This CDR3 is built from 11 residues. The CDR3 DNA reads TGTGCCAGTAGTGACGTGAGGGGCTACACCTTC. It encodes CASSDVRGYTF. The full variable domain, rest sourced from reference TRBV19 and TRBJ1-2, is DGGITQSPKYLFRKEGQNVTLSCEQNLNHDAMYWYRQDPGQGLRLIYYSQIVNDFQKGDIAEGYSVSREKKESFPLTVTSAQKNPTAFYLCASSDVRGYTFGSGTRLTVV.

V and J are TRBV27 and TRBJ2-5; 9 bases line up with TRBD2. Germline V gene data show CDR1 as MNHEY and CDR2 as SMNVEV (reference sequence). The CDR3 loop spans 14 amino acids. Trimming cost V 2 bases and J 2 bases; bases outside gene matches: 0. CDR3 in amino acids: CASSLLAGQETQYF. In DNA form, the CDR3 reads TGTGCCAGCAGTTTACTAGCGGGACAAGAGACCCAGTACTTC.

The chain is built from TRBV29-1 and TRBJ1-3, with D possibly TRBD1 on 6 matching bases. V dropped 6 bases and J dropped 4 bases, with 16 bases sitting between them. The germline V gene encodes CDR1 SQVTM and CDR2 ANQGSEA. This CDR3 is built from 14 residues. Written as DNA, the CDR3 is TGCAGCGTGGGGGAAACAGGGCGGGGAAACACCATATATTTT. Its translation: CSVGETGRGNTIYF.

This rearrangement joins TRBV12-3 or TRBV12-4 to TRBJ2-3; a possible D gene is TRBD2 (7 bases). CDR3 length: 12 amino acids. Trimming took off 8 bases at V and 5 bases at J, with 11 bases between the two ends. The CDR3 here is CASAGAGDTQYF. CDR3 DNA: TGTGCCAGCGCGGGGGCCGGAGATACGCAGTATTTT.

J is TRBJ1-1 and V is TRBV7-9, with 7 bases matching TRBD1. CDR1 and CDR2 from the germline V gene are SEHNR and FQNEAQ (reference sequence). The CDR3 totals 14 residues. The V segment lost 7 bases and the J segment 0 bases; nucleotides outside the gene matches: 5. In DNA form, the CDR3 reads TGTGCCAGCACCCCAGGGGGGATGAACACTGAAGCTTTCTTT. This encodes CASTPGGMNTEAFF.

CDR3 in amino acids: CSATEVAGAQETQYF. CDR3 sequence (DNA): TGCAGTGCTACTGAGGTAGCGGGGGCCCAAGAGACCCAGTACTTC. J is TRBJ2-5 and V is TRBV20-1; 9 bases match TRBD2. This CDR3 has 15 residues. Germline lookup yields CDR1 DFQATT and CDR2 SNEGSKA (reference sequence). V shed 4 bases and J 1 base; nucleotides not matched to a gene: 7.

CDR3 amino acids: CASSLARDTQYF. In nucleotides, the CDR3 is TGCGCCAGCAGCTTGGCACGGGATACGCAGTATTTT. The chain employs TRBV5-1 and TRBJ2-3; D is ambiguous. There are 12 residues in the CDR3. The V and J ends lost 0 bases and 6 bases respectively, with 5 bases between them. Germline-derived CDR1 and CDR2 are SGHRS and YFSETQ.

The chain couples TRBV4-3 to TRBJ1-2, with D maybe TRBD1 (6 bases). V was trimmed by 0 bases and J by 0 bases, leaving 14 bases between them. The V gene's germline CDR1 is LGHNA and CDR2 YSLEER. The CDR3 is made up of 17 amino acids. CDR3 coding DNA: TGCGCCAGCAGCCAAGAGAGGGGGTCTCTCTCTAACTATGGCTACACCTTC. Translation gives CASSQERGSLSNYGYTF.

The chain carries TRBV18 and TRBJ2-7, with TRBD1 matching 8 bases. CDR1 and CDR2 (germline): KGHSH, LQKENI. The ends lost 0 bases at V and 0 bases at J; junction bases unmatched: 4. CDR3 size: 16 residues. DNA of the CDR3: TGTGCCAGCTCACCACCGCCAGGGGGCACCTCCTACGAGCAGTACTTC. This encodes CASSPPPGGTSYEQYF.

The chain couples TRBV7-2 to TRBJ2-5; TRBD2 matches 9 bases. Germline loops: CDR1 SGHTA, CDR2 FQGNSA. CDR3 size: 17 residues. J gave up 2 bases and V 1 base, and 8 bases lay outside the gene matches. CDR3 sequence (DNA): TGTGCCAGCAGCTTAGTCTTAGCGGGGGCCCTACAAGAGACCCAGTACTTC. It specifies CASSLVLAGALQETQYF.

V is TRBV3-1 (or the pseudogene TRBV3-2) and J is TRBJ1-2, with D possibly being TRBD1 (5 bases). Germline V lookup: CDR1 LGHDT, CDR2 YNNKEL (reference sequence). The CDR3 loop spans 14 amino acids. V gave up 1 base and J gave up 4 bases, with 10 bases separating them. The DNA for the CDR3 is TGTGCCAGCAGCCAAGGGGACTCTCCCTATGGCTACACCTTC. This translates into CASSQGDSPYGYTF.